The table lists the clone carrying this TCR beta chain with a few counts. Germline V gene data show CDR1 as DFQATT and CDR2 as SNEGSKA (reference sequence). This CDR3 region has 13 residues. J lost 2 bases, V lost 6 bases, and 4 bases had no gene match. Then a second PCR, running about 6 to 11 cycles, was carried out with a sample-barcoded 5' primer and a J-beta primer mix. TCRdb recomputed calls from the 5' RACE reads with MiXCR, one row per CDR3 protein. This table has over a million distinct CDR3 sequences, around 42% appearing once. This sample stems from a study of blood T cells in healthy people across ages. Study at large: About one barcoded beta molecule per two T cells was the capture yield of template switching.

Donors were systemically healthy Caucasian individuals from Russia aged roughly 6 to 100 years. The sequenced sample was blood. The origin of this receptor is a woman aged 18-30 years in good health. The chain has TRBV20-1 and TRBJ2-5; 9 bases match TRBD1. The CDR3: CSASGTGQETQYF. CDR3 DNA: TGCAGTGCCTCCGGGACAGGGCAAGAGACCCAGTACTTC.